The rows below give T cell receptor beta chains drawn from one sample of a study of blood T cell repertoires in COVID-19. Assay: immunoSEQ multiplex PCR; the TCRdb copy retains only in-frame clones and omits some. The sample lists about 190,000 clones; around 90% were seen once. Sequenced: peripheral blood. These receptors were taken from a man aged 45-65 years with acute or convalescent COVID-19. Both conserved end residues are part of each CDR3. Fields, in order: J gene, D gene, clone size, V gene, CDR3 protein, CDR3 DNA. D genes are given only for firm matches. For some rows the clone size is stated as once, few or many, or as a class when expanded; others skip it.

TRBJ2-7 TRBD2 once TRBV6-5 CATGLAGSGSEQYF TGTGCCACCGGACTAGCGGGATCGGGGTCCGAGCAGTACTTC
TRBJ2-3 - - TRBV29-1 CSVSKVRTTETDTQYF TGCAGCGTCTCCAAGGTACGGACTACTGAAACAGATACGCAGTATTTT
TRBJ1-2 - once TRBV7-2 CASSLRPTGQAAGYTF TGTGCCAGCAGCTTACGACCCACAGGGCAGGCAGCTGGCTACACCTTC
TRBJ1-6 - - TRBV30 CAWATGYNSPLHF TGTGCCTGGGCTACAGGCTATAATTCACCCCTCCACTTT
TRBJ2-1 - - TRBV9 CASSVGARGQWSSYNEQFF TGTGCCAGCAGCGTAGGAGCGCGAGGACAGTGGAGCTCCTACAATGAGCAGTTCTTC
TRBJ1-4 - - TRBV14 CASSPDLATNEKLFF TGTGCCAGCAGCCCGGACTTAGCAACTAATGAAAAACTGTTTTTT
TRBJ2-4 - - TRBV23-1 CASSHSPGNAKNIQYF TGCGCCAGCAGCCACTCCCCCGGGAACGCCAAAAACATTCAGTACTTC
TRBJ1-1 - - TRBV7-3 CASSLTAGRQTF TGTGCCAGCAGCTTAACGGCTGGCAGGCAAACGTTT
TRBJ2-3 - - TRBV7-3 CASSLWGASTDTQYF TGTGCCAGCAGCTTATGGGGAGCTAGCACAGATACGCAGTATTTT
TRBJ1-2 TRBD1 - TRBV28 CASTRGQGSYGYTF TGTGCCAGCACCCGGGGACAGGGGAGCTATGGCTACACCTTC
TRBJ2-5 TRBD1 - TRBV9 CASSVRGTGQGGETQYF TGTGCCAGCAGCGTTCGCGGGACGGGACAGGGAGGAGAGACCCAGTACTTC
TRBJ2-7 TRBD2 - TRBV15 CATSRHRDFLAGGSSYEQYF TGTGCCACCAGCAGACACAGGGATTTCCTAGCGGGAGGGAGCTCCTACGAGCAGTACTTC
TRBJ1-2 - once TRBV29-1 CSVRFRDGYTF TGCAGCGTGCGGTTCCGCGATGGCTACACCTTC
TRBJ2-3 TRBD2 - TRBV24-1 CATSDWLAGGTDTQYF TGTGCCACCAGTGATTGGTTAGCGGGAGGCACAGATACGCAGTATTTT
TRBJ2-3 - - TRBV19 CASSPQGGTDTQYF TGTGCCAGTAGCCCCCAGGGCGGCACAGATACGCAGTATTTT
TRBJ1-1 - - TRBV10-2 CASKAPLLPEAFF TGCGCCAGCAAAGCCCCCCTTCTCCCTGAAGCTTTCTTT
TRBJ1-5 TRBD1 - TRBV7-9 CASSFEGGHQPQHF TGTGCCAGCAGCTTTGAAGGGGGCCATCAGCCCCAGCATTTT
TRBJ1-6 - - TRBV6-5 CASNIDRYSPLHF TGTGCCAGCAACATCGACAGATATTCACCCCTCCACTTT
TRBJ1-1 TRBD1 few TRBV6-5 CASSYSTGGETEAFF TGTGCCAGCAGTTACTCGACAGGGGGCGAGACTGAAGCTTTCTTT
TRBJ1-5 - - TRBV7-9 CASSLETGNQPQHF TGTGCCAGCAGCTTGGAAACAGGGAATCAGCCCCAGCATTTT
TRBJ1-6 TRBD1 - TRBV3-1/TRBV3-2 CASSHLTGRGASSPLHF TGTGCCAGCAGCCATCTGACAGGGAGAGGGGCAAGTTCACCCCTCCACTTT
TRBJ2-2 - - TRBV5-4 CASSPGTGELFF TGTGCCAGCAGCCCGGGCACCGGGGAGCTGTTTTTT
TRBJ1-3 TRBD1 - TRBV5-1 CASSFDRGPGNTIYF TGCGCCAGCAGCTTTGACAGGGGGCCTGGAAACACCATATATTTT
TRBJ2-6 - - TRBV2 CASSEEVISGANVLTF TGTGCCAGCAGTGAGGAGGTAATCTCTGGGGCCAACGTCCTGACTTTC